This record covers a single T cell receptor beta chain. The CDR3 contains 15 residues. Unmatched junction bases numbered 3, after V lost 2 bases and J lost 1 base. The source of the sample is a study of shared clonotypes between healthy human individuals. Terminally differentiated effector memory CD45RA+ cells were left out of the naive CD8 fraction, which was CD45RO-negative and positively selected for CCR7. The data were produced by immunoSEQ multiplex PCR, yet TCRdb's version contains in-frame clones alone and is incomplete. The sample includes around 620,000 clones, 95% seen only once; the top ten take 0.11%.

The chain uses TRBV23-1 and TRBJ1-1, with 8 bases that match TRBD1. TRBV23-1 falls under the ORF class, with uncertain function. This TCR was sampled from a woman in her 30s in good health. The sequenced sample consisted of naive CD8+ T cells sorted from blood. CDR3 sequence (DNA): TGCGCCAGCAGTCAAAACGGACAGGGGAACACTGAAGCTTTCTTT. The encoded protein is CASSQNGQGNTEAFF.